The T cell receptor (beta chain) described here comes from a study of CD8+CD57+ T cells in acquired aplastic anemia. In patients chosen for sequencing, flow cytometry had shown CD8+CD57+ cell expansion. Template material for TCR beta VDJ and CDR3 profiling consisted of genomic DNA. MiXCR was run by TCRdb on the reads, yielding one entry per CDR3 protein. Here the sample spans around 160,000 distinct CDR3 sequences, 40% to 50% being singletons. This CDR3 has 12 amino acids. Germline lookup yields CDR1 LNHDA and CDR2 SQIVND (reference sequence). J was trimmed by 15 bases and V by 7 bases; bases with no gene match: 8.

Sequenced input: sorted CD4+, CD8+, or CD8+CD57+ T cells (not recorded which) from PBMCs. The chain combines TRBV19 with TRBJ2-1; the match to TRBD2 covers 11 bases. This clonotype was obtained from a human donor with aplastic anemia. The CDR3 loop is CASTTLAGAWFF. CDR3 DNA: TGTGCCAGTACCACACTAGCGGGGGCGTGGTTCTTC.